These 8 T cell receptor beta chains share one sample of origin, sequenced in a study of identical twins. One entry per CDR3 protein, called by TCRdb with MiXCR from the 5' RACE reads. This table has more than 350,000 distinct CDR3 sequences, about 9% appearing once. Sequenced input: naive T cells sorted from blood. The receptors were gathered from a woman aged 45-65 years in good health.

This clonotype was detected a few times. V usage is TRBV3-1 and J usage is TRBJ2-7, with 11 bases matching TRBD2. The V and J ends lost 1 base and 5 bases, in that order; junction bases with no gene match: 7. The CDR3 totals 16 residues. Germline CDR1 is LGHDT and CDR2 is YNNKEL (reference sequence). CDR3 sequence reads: CASSQVGLAGGHEQYF. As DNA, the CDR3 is TGTGCCAGCAGCCAAGTAGGTCTAGCGGGAGGTCACGAGCAGTACTTC.

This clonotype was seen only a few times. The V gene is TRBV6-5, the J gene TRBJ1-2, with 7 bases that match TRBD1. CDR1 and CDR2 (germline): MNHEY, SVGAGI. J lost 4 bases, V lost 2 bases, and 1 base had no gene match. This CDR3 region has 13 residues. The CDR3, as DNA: TGTGCCAGCAGTTACGACAGGGTCTATGGCTACACCTTC. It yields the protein CASSYDRVYGYTF.

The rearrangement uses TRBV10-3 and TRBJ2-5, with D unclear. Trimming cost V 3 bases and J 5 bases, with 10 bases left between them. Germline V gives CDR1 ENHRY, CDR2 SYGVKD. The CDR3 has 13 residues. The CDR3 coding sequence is TGTGCCATCAGTGACGATTCCGCCGAGACCCAGTACTTC. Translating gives CAISDDSAETQYF.

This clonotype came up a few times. The CDR3 DNA reads as TGTGCCAGCAGCCAAGCTCCCTCTCTCCTCCCCCCTTACGAGCAGTACTTC. Its protein product is CASSQAPSLLPPYEQYF. The rearrangement links TRBV14 to TRBJ2-7; no reliable D call. The V gene's germline CDR1 is SGHDN and CDR2 FVKESK. Trimming took off 1 base at V and 4 bases at J, with 20 bases between the two ends. The CDR3 length is 17 residues.

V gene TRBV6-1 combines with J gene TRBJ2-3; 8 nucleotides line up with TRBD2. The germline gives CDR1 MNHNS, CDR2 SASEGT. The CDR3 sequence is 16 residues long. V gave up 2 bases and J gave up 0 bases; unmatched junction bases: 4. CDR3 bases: TGTGCCAGCAGTGAAAGGCCTAGCGGGAGCACAGATACGCAGTATTTT. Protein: CASSERPSGSTDTQYF.

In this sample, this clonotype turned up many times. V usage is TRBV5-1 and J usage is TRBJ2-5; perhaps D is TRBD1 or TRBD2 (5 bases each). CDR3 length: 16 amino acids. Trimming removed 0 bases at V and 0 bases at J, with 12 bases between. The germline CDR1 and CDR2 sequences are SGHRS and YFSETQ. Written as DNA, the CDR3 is TGCGCCAGCAGCTTGGAGAGAGGGACGTACCAAGAGACCCAGTACTTC. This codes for CASSLERGTYQETQYF.

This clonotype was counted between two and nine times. The CDR3 DNA follows: TGTGCCAGCAGCGAAGTTGCAACTAATGAAAAACTGTTTTTT. Its protein product is CASSEVATNEKLFF. The chain couples TRBV12-3 or TRBV12-4 to TRBJ1-4; D remains ambiguous. CDR3 length equals 14 residues. Trimming shortened V by 6 bases and J by 0 bases, and 8 bases separated the two germline ends.

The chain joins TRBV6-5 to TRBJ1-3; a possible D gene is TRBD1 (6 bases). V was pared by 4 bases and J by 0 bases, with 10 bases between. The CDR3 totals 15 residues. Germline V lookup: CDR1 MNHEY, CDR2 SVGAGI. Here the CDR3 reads CASSFNRDSGNTIYF. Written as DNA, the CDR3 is TGTGCCAGCAGTTTTAACAGGGACTCTGGAAACACCATATATTTT.